These 13 T cell receptor beta chains were all obtained from the same sample, sequenced in a study of CD8 T cells in ankylosing spondylitis. TCRdb called the 5' RACE reads again in MiXCR, with one record for every CDR3 protein. The sample lists some 150,000 distinct CDR3 sequences, 10% to 12% occurring once. Material for sequencing was blood, either unsorted or a sorted T cell fraction (not recorded which). The receptors here all came from a female donor with ankylosing spondylitis or in good health (not recorded which).

This clonotype has a count of ten or more. This chain uses TRBV9 with TRBJ1-2, with 8 bases aligning to TRBD1. The CDR3 covers 16 residues. Germline lookup yields CDR1 SGDLS and CDR2 YYNGEE. V dropped 4 bases and J dropped 2; count of bases not matched to a gene: 10. CDR3 sequence reads: CASSPDFNRGNYGYTF. As DNA, the CDR3 is TGTGCCAGCAGCCCGGACTTTAACAGGGGGAACTATGGCTACACCTTC.

This clonotype has ten or more counts. The V gene is TRBV13, the J gene TRBJ2-5; no reliable D call. Germline lookup yields CDR1 PRHDT and CDR2 FYEKMQ (reference sequence). V was clipped by 5 bases and J by 5 bases, with 9 bases between them. The CDR3 length is 12 residues. The chain's CDR3 is CASSPSRETQYF. In nucleotides, the CDR3 is TGTGCCAGCAGCCCCTCCCGGGAGACCCAGTACTTC.

This clonotype was detected ten times or more. This chain joins TRBV25-1 and TRBJ2-7; D gene uncertain. This CDR3 has 11 residues. CDR1 MGHDK and CDR2 SYGVNS come from the germline V gene. Trimming cost V 0 bases and J 6 bases, with 3 bases left between them. CDR3 DNA sequence: TGTGCCAGCAGTGAATATCGCGAGCAGTACTTC. Residues: CASSEYREQYF.

This clonotype was found many times. The chain employs TRBV11-2 and TRBJ2-7; D remains ambiguous. The CDR3 runs to 17 residues. The V gene's germline CDR1 is SGHAT and CDR2 FQNNGV. V gave up 5 bases and J gave up 5 bases, with 25 bases separating them. Written as DNA, the CDR3 is TGTGCCAGCAGCCCATCAGCAACCGGGCCTATTTTGCACGAGCAGTACTTC. This sequence encodes CASSPSATGPILHEQYF.

A single count supports this clonotype. The V gene is TRBV7-7, the J gene TRBJ2-5; TRBD2 agrees at 7 bases. The V and J ends lost 5 bases and 4 bases, in that order; junction bases with no gene match: 7. Germline lookup yields CDR1 SSHAT and CDR2 FNYEAQ (reference sequence). The CDR3 runs 14 residues. In nucleotides, the CDR3 is TGTGCCAGCAGCATAATCTCGGGGGGAGAGACCCAGTACTTC. Its protein is CASSIISGGETQYF.

This clonotype appeared many times. The V call is TRBV29-1, the J call TRBJ2-1; D ambiguous. Trimming stripped 7 bases from V and 3 bases from J, with 10 bases between. The germline V gene encodes CDR1 SQVTM and CDR2 ANQGSEA. The CDR3 length is 12 residues. CDR3 sequence (DNA): TGCAGCGGAAAGGGCTTCTACAATGAGCAGTTCTTC. It is translated as CSGKGFYNEQFF.

The J gene is TRBJ2-5, the V gene TRBV28; 8 bases are a match to TRBD1. V trimming: 7 bases; J trimming: 7 bases; junction bases outside the gene matches: 11. The CDR3 is 14 amino acids. Looked up from germline, CDR1 is MDHEN and CDR2 is SYDVKM. The CDR3 region is CASNRQGSGGTQYF. CDR3 coding DNA: TGTGCCAGCAACAGACAGGGGTCAGGAGGGACCCAGTACTTC.

This clonotype was recorded at least ten times. The chain has TRBV5-1 and TRBJ2-1; D is perhaps TRBD2 (7 bases). CDR3 length: 13 amino acids. The germline CDR1 and CDR2 sequences are SGHRS and YFSETQ. Trimming removed 2 bases from V and 9 bases from J, with 12 bases in between. The CDR3 DNA is TGCGCCAGCAGCTTAGGGGGGGCTAGTGAGCAGTTCTTC. Its translation: CASSLGGASEQFF.

This clonotype was observed many times. The chain joins TRBV5-1 to TRBJ1-3; D unclear. Germline V gives CDR1 SGHRS, CDR2 YFSETQ. This CDR3 has 14 residues. V was trimmed by 1 base and J by 0 bases, leaving 5 bases between them. DNA for the CDR3: TGCGCCAGCAGCTTGTCAGCCTCTGGAAACACCATATATTTT. Encoded protein: CASSLSASGNTIYF.

The genes are TRBV7-9 and TRBJ2-7; TRBD1 is a possible D gene (6 bases). V shed 2 bases and J shed 2 bases, with 10 bases lying between them. This CDR3 is 14 amino acids long. CDR1 is SEHNR and CDR2 is FQNEAQ in the germline V gene (reference sequence). In nucleotides, the CDR3 is TGTGCCAGCAGCTTATTACAGGGACCCTACGAGCAGTACTTC. Protein sequence: CASSLLQGPYEQYF.

This clonotype was seen ten or more times. The chain is built from TRBV20-1 and TRBJ1-2, with D tentatively TRBD1 (5 bases). Germline V gene lookup returns CDR1 DFQATT and CDR2 SNEGSKA (reference sequence). This CDR3 comprises 13 residues. Trimming removed 3 bases from V and 7 bases from J, with 15 bases in between. The CDR3 reads CSASSRVSGGYTF. In DNA form, the CDR3 reads TGCAGTGCTAGTTCCAGGGTTTCGGGTGGCTACACCTTC.

On this clonotype: A much larger clone sits a single nucleotide away, making a read error possible. V usage is TRBV10-3 and J usage is TRBJ2-5; D is uncertain. The CDR3 is made up of 12 amino acids. Germline V gives CDR1 ENHRY, CDR2 SYGVKD. V was clipped by 10 bases and J by 2 bases, with 11 bases between them. This CDR3 reads CATIHLQETQYF. The CDR3 nucleotides are TGTGCCACGATTCACCTTCAAGAGACCCAGTACTTC.

The sample holds many counts of this clonotype. The chain uses TRBV3-1 and TRBJ2-6; unclear D gene. The CDR3 sequence is 15 residues long. CDR1 is LGHDT, CDR2 YNNKEL, per germline (reference sequence). Trimming took 1 base from V and 0 from J, leaving 4 bases between them. CDR3 sequence: CASSQVASGANVLTF. As DNA, the CDR3 is TGTGCCAGCAGCCAAGTGGCCTCTGGGGCCAACGTCCTGACTTTC.